Presented here are 3 T cell receptor beta chains from one specimen sequenced in a study of post-analysis software for immune sequencing data. Broader study findings: Roughly five TRBV segments appeared more often in patients than in controls, and TRBV5-6, TRBV5-1 and TRBV20-1 were among these.

These receptors are not linked to any known antigen. Tagging with unique molecular identifiers was a feature of the TCR beta cDNA libraries. TCRdb independently ran MiXCR on the PCR reads; one entry per CDR3 protein. The repertoire holds 380,000 or so distinct CDR3 sequences, around a third seen once, with around an eighth in the top ten. Input material: blood. These receptors all stem from a girl aged 10 to 17 with multiple sclerosis.

This clonotype was observed a few times. The chain links TRBV27 to TRBJ2-7; 11 bases fit TRBD1. The germline V gene encodes CDR1 MNHEY and CDR2 SMNVEV (reference sequence). The CDR3 contains 16 residues. The trim removed 4 bases at V and 4 bases at J, leaving 9 bases unmatched. CDR3 coding DNA: TGTGCCAGCAGTTCTTCCCGGACAGGGGGCTGGTACGAGCAGTACTTC. Translated: CASSSSRTGGWYEQYF.

This clonotype has just a few counts. This chain links TRBV5-1 with TRBJ2-7, with D perhaps given as TRBD1 or TRBD2 (5 bases each). Deletions cut 6 bases from V and 0 bases from J, with 13 bases between. The CDR3 length is 14 residues. Germline V gene sequence: CDR1 SGHRS, CDR2 YFSETQ. CDR3 region: CASKDKDFSYEQYF. In nucleotides, the CDR3 is TGCGCCAGCAAGGACAAGGACTTCTCCTACGAGCAGTACTTC.

Concerning this clonotype itself: Likely a read error: the CDR3 ends without its conserved phenylalanine or tryptophan. J is TRBJ2-1 and V is TRBV18; tentative D call: TRBD1 (6 bases). The germline V and J ends were trimmed by 5 bases and 5 bases, with 13 bases remaining between them. Germline V lookup: CDR1 KGHSH, CDR2 LQKENI. The CDR3 length is 14 residues. CDR3 coding DNA: TGTGCCAGCTCAGGGCAGGGGAAGGACAATGAGCAGTTCTTA. The encoded protein is CASSGQGKDNEQFL.